This T cell receptor beta chain appears in the sequencing data of a study of shared clonotypes between healthy human individuals. Whole-study results and caveats: Non-shared clonotypes had lower generation probabilities than those shared by all four donors. Shared clonotypes: roughly 4.5% naive CD4, 3.5% to 4% naive CD8, less than 2.5% memory CD4, roughly 0.4% memory CD8.

The V gene lost 7 bases and the J gene lost 0 bases, with 13 bases spanning the gap. Per germline, CDR1 SNHLY and CDR2 FYNNEI. The CDR3 consists of 15 residues. To note about this clone: No antigen is known for it.

Genomic DNA from each subset was divided evenly over several immunoSEQ plates. Replicate PCRs from sorted subsets contained approximately 220 ng DNA, which is 29,000 or so T cell genomes. Only in-frame clones appear in the TCRdb table, and some are missing; sequencing was by immunoSEQ multiplex PCR. The table records 2,500,000 or so clones, 90% to 95% of them present only once. This TCR came from a man aged 18 to 29 in good health. Sequenced material: naive CD4+ T cells sorted from blood. As for subset: CD45RA+ positively selected. This chain joins TRBV2 and TRBJ1-5; the D is unclear. This CDR3 is CASISDNFSNQPQHF. The CDR3 bases are TGTGCCAGCATCTCGGATAACTTTAGCAATCAGCCCCAGCATTTT.